The present TCR beta chain was sequenced within a study of neoadjuvant nivolumab and ipilimumab in lung cancer. Using immunoSEQ multiplex PCR, the repertoire was profiled, and TCRdb retains in-frame clones only, with some absent. The sample consists of about 28,000 clones, about 83% of them appearing once. This CDR3 contains 14 residues. The germline V and J ends were trimmed by 4 bases and 3 bases, with 14 bases remaining between them. Germline V gives CDR1 SGHRS, CDR2 YFSETQ. This receptor was taken from an adult with non-small cell lung cancer. This chain connects TRBV5-1 to TRBJ2-7, with a weak D call TRBD2 (5 bases). This specimen was tumor tissue, taken after neoadjuvant nivolumab, alone or with ipilimumab, at or shortly before surgery. CDR3 in amino acids: CASSPDYSNYEQYF. CDR3 nucleotides: TGCGCCAGCAGCCCCGACTATTCCAACTACGAGCAGTACTTC.